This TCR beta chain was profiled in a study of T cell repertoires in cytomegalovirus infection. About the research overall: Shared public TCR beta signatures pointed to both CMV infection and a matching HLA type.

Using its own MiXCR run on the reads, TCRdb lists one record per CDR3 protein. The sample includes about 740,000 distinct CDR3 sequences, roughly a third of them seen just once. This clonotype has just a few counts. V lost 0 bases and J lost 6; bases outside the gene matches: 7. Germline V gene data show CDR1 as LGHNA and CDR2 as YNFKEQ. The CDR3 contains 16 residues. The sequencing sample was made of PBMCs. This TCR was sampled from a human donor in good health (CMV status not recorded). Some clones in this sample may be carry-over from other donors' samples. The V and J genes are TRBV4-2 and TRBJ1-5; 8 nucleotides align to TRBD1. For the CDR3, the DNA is TGTGCCAGCAGCCAAGACCCGACAGGGGTGGGTCAGCCCCAGCATTTT. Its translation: CASSQDPTGVGQPQHF.